What follows describes a single T cell receptor (beta chain). Its recognized antigen is unknown. It has no much larger one-base neighbor in the sample; base qualities were not kept. This record comes from a study of response to subunit inactivated influenza vaccine (dated by TCRdb to the late 2010s). As for the study more broadly: To follow how T cells responded to a trivalent subunit inactivated influenza vaccine, the researchers relied on deep quantitative profiling of the T cell receptor repertoire.

Summary of the overall study and its limitations: It was suggested by the authors that each seasonal influenza vaccination may recruit only a limited number of new T cells.

Libraries were made using RT-PCR. Sequencing took place on an Illumina HiSeq 2500. TCRdb applied fastp at Q25 and MiXCR to the public reads, then kept only in-frame beta chains. CDR3 protein sequences are deduplicated, and each keeps its most common genes and DNA. Across this sample there are around 850,000 distinct CDR3 sequences, with roughly 20% seen only once. The ten biggest clones cover about a tenth of the sample. Inclusive of the bounding cysteine and phenylalanine, the CDR3 is 13 residues long. The read is trimmed to its CDR3 DNA, 39 bases read in frame from base 1. The germline V gene provides CDR1 SGHVS and CDR2 FNYEAQ. V lost 5 bases and J lost 5 bases; the stretch between them is 11 bases long.

This material consisted of PBMCs from blood, taken around 5 days after vaccination. This clonotype was sampled from a man aged 50 to 60 who received an inactivated influenza vaccine. Donor details come from another sample of the same person, matched by shared clones. The chain is encoded by TRBV7-6 joined to TRBJ2-3; the D gene cannot be named for sure. The CDR3 reads CASSQGEEDTQYF. The bases are TGTGCCAGCAGCCAAGGTGAAGAAGATACGCAGTATTTT.